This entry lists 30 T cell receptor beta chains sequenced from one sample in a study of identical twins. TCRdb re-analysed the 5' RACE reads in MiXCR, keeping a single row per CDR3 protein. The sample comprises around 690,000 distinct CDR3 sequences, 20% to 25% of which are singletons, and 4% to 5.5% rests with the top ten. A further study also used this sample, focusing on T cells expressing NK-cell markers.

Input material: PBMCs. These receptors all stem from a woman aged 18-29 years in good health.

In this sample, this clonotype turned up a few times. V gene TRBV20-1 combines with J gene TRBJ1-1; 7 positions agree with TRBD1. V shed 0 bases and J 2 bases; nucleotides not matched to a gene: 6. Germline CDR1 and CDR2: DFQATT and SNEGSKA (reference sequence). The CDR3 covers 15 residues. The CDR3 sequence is CSARDPQGRNTEAFF. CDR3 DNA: TGCAGTGCTAGAGATCCACAGGGGAGAAACACTGAAGCTTTCTTT.

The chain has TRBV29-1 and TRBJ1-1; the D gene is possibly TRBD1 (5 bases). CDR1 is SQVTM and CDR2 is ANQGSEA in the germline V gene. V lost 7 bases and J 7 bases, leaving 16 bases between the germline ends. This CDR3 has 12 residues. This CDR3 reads CSAAAGGYEAFF. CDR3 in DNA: TGCAGCGCCGCCGCCGGGGGATATGAAGCTTTCTTT.

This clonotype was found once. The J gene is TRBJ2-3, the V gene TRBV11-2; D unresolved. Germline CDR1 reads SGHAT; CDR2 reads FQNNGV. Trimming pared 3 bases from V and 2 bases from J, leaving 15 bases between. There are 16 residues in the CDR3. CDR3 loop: CASSLSTAYFTDTQYF. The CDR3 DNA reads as TGTGCCAGCAGCTTGTCGACGGCTTACTTCACAGATACGCAGTATTTT.

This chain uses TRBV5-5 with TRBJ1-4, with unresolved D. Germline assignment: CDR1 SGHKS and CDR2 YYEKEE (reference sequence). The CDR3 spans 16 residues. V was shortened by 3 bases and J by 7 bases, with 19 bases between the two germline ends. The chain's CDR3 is CASSSQSAVKIEKLFF. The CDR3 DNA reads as TGTGCCAGCAGCTCCCAATCGGCGGTAAAGATTGAAAAACTGTTTTTT.

The CDR3 nucleotides read TGTGCCAGCAGACTAGCGGGGGACTACGAGCAGTACTTC. Translation gives CASRLAGDYEQYF. The genes are TRBV6-1 and TRBJ2-7; 11 bases match TRBD2. The J segment lost 3 bases and the V segment lost 6 bases, leaving 1 base of the junction unmatched. In germline, CDR1 is MNHNS, CDR2 SASEGT. The CDR3 sequence is 13 residues long.

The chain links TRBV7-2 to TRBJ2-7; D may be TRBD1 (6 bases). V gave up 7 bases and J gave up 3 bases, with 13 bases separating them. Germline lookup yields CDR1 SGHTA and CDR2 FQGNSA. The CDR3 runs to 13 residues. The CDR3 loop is CASTVRQVYEQYF. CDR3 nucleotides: TGTGCCAGCACCGTTAGACAGGTCTACGAGCAGTACTTC.

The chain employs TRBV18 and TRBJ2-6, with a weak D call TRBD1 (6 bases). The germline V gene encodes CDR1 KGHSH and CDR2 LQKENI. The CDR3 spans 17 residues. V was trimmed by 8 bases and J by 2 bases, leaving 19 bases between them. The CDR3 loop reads CASHKGVRDTGANVLTF. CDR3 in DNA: TGTGCCAGCCATAAGGGGGTCAGGGACACTGGGGCCAACGTCCTGACTTTC.

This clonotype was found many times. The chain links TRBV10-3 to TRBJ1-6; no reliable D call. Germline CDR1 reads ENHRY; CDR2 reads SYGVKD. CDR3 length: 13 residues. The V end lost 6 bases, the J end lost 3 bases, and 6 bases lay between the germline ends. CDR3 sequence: CAISDIYNSPLHF. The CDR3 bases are TGTGCCATCAGCGACATCTATAATTCACCCCTCCACTTT.

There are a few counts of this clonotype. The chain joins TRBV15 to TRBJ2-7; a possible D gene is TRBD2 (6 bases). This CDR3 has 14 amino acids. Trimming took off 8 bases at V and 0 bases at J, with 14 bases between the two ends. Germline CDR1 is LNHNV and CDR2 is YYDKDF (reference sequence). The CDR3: CATRGTPGSYEQYF. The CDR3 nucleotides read TGTGCCACCCGGGGGACCCCAGGCTCCTACGAGCAGTACTTC.

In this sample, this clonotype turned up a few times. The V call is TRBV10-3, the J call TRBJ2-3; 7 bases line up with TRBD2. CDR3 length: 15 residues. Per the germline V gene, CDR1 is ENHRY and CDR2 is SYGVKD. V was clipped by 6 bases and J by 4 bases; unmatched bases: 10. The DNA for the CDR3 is TGTGCCATCAGCCTAGCGGCAGAAACGCCAGATACGCAGTATTTT. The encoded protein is CAISLAAETPDTQYF.

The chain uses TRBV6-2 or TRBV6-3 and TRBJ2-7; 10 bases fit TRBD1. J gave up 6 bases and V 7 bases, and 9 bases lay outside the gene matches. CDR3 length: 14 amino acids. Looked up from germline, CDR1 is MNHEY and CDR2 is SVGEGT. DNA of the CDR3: TGTGCCAGCACCAGCGGGACAGGGGTTCTCGAGCAGTACTTC. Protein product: CASTSGTGVLEQYF.

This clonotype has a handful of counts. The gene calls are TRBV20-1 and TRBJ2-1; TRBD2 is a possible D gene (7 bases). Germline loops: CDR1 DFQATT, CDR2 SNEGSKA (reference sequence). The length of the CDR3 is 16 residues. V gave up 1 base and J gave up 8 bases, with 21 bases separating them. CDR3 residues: CSARGGRESASDEQFF. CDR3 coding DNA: TGCAGTGCTAGAGGGGGGCGGGAGTCGGCATCCGATGAGCAGTTCTTC.

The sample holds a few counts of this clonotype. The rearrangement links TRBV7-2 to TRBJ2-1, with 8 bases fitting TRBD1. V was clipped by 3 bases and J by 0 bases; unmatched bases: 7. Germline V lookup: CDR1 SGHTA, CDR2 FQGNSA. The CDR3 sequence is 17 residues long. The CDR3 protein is CASSFRQGTGSYNEQFF. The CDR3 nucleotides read TGTGCCAGCAGCTTCCGACAGGGGACCGGCTCCTACAATGAGCAGTTCTTC.

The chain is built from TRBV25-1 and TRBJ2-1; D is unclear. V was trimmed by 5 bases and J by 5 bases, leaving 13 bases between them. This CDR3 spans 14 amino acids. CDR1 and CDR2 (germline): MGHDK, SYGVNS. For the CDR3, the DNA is TGTGCCAGCAGTCCCCAGCTCGGCCACAATGAGCAGTTCTTC. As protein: CASSPQLGHNEQFF.

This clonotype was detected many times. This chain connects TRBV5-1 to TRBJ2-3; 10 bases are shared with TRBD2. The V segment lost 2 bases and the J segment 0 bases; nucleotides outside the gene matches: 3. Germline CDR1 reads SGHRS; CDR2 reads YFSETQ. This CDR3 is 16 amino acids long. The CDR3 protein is CASSFGLADSTDTQYF. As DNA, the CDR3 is TGCGCCAGCAGCTTCGGACTAGCGGATAGCACAGATACGCAGTATTTT.

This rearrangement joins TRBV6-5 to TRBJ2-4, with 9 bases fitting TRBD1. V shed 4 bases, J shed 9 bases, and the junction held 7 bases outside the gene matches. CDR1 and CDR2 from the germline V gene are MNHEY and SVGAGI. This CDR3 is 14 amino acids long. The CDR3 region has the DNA TGTGCCAGCAGTTTACGGACAGGGGTGGGCATTCAGTACTTC. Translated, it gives CASSLRTGVGIQYF.

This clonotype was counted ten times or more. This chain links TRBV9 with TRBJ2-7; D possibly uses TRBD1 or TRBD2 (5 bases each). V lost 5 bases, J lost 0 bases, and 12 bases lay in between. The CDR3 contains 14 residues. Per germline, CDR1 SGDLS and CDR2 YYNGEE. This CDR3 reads CASSVSGGSYEQYF. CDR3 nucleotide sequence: TGTGCCAGCAGTGTAAGTGGGGGCTCCTACGAGCAGTACTTC.

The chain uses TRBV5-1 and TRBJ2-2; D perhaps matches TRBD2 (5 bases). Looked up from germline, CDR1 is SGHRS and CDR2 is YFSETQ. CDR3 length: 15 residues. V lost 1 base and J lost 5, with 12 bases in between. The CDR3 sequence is CASSLSAGDTGELFF. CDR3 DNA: TGCGCCAGCAGCTTGTCCGCGGGCGATACCGGGGAGCTGTTTTTT.

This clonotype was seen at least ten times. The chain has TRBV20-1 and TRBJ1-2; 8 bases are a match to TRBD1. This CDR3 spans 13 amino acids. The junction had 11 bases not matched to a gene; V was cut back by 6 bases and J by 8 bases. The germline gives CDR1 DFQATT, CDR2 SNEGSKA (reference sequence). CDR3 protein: CSAPLTGVEGYTF. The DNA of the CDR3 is TGCAGTGCCCCCTTGACAGGGGTAGAAGGCTACACCTTC.

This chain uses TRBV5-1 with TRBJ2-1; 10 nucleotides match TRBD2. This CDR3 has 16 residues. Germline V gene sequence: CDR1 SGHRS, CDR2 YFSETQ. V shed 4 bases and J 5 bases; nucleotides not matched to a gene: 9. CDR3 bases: TGCGCCAGCAGCGGCATAGCGGGGGGCCCCAACAATGAGCAGTTCTTC. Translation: CASSGIAGGPNNEQFF.

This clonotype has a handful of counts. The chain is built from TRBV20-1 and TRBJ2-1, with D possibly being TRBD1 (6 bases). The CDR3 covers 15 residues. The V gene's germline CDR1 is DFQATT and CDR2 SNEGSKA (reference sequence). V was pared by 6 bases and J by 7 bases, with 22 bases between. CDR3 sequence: CSAPPGVGGRNEQFF. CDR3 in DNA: TGCAGTGCCCCACCAGGGGTGGGCGGTAGGAATGAGCAGTTCTTC.

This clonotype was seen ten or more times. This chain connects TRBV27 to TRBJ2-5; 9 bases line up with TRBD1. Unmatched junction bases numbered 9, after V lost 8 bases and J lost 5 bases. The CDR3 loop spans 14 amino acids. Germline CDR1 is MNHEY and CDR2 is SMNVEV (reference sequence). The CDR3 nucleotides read TGTGCCAGCTCCCGGGACAGGGCCTGGGAGACCCAGTACTTC. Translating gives CASSRDRAWETQYF.

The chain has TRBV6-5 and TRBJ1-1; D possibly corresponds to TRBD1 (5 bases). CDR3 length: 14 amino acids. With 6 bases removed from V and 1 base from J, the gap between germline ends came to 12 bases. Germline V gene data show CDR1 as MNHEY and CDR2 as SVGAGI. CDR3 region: CASRPPGGNTEAFF. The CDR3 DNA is TGTGCCAGCAGACCCCCCGGGGGGAACACTGAAGCTTTCTTT.

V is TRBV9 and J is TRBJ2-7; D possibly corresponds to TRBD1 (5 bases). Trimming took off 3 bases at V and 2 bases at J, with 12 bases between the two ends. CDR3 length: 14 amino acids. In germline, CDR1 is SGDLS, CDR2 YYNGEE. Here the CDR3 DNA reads TGTGCCAGCAGCGCAAGGGGTTTACCCTACGAGCAGTACTTC. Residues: CASSARGLPYEQYF. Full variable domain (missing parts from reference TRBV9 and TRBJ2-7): DSGVTQTPKHLITATGQRVTLRCSPRSGDLSVYWYQQSLDQGLQFLIQYYNGEERAKGNILERFSAQQFPDLHSELNLSSLELGDSALYFCASSARGLPYEQYFGPGTRLTVT.

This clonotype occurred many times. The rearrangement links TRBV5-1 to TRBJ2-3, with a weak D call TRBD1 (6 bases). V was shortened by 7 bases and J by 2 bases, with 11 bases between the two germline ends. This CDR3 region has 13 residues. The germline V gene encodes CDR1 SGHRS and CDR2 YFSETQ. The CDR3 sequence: CASGQSTTDTQYF. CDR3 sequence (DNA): TGCGCCAGCGGACAGTCTACCACAGATACGCAGTATTTT.

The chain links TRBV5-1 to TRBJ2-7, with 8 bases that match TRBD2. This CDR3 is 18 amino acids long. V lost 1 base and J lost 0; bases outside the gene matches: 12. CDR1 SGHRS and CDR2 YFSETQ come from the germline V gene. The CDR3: CASSLSAGGLLSSYEQYF. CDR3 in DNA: TGCGCCAGCAGCTTGAGTGCGGGGGGCCTACTTAGCTCCTACGAGCAGTACTTC.

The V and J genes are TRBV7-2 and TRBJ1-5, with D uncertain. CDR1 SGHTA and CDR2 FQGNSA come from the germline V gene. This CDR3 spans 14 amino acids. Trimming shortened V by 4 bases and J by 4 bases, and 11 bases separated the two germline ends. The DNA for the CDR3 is TGTGCCAGCAGCTCAAGGGCGGGTAATCAGCCCCAGCATTTT. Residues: CASSSRAGNQPQHF.

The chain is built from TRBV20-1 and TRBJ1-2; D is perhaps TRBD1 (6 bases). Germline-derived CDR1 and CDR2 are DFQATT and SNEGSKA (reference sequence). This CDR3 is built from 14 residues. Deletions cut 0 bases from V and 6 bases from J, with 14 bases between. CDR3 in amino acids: CSARDQVTGNGYTF. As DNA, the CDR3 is TGCAGTGCTAGAGATCAGGTCACAGGGAATGGCTACACCTTC.

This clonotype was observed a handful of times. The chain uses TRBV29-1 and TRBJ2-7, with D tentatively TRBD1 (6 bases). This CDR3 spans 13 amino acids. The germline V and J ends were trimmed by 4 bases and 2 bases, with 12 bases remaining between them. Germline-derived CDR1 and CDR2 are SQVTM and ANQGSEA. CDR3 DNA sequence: TGCAGCGTTGGGACAGCCTATACCTACGAGCAGTACTTC. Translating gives CSVGTAYTYEQYF.

CDR3 loop: CASSLALVGPNEQYF. For the CDR3, the DNA is TGTGCCAGCAGCTTGGCCCTTGTGGGGCCTAACGAGCAGTACTTC. J is TRBJ2-7 and V is TRBV5-4; D perhaps matches TRBD1 (5 bases). Trimming took 0 bases from V and 5 from J, leaving 15 bases between them. The CDR3 covers 15 residues. The germline V gene has CDR1 SGHNT and CDR2 YYREEE (reference sequence).